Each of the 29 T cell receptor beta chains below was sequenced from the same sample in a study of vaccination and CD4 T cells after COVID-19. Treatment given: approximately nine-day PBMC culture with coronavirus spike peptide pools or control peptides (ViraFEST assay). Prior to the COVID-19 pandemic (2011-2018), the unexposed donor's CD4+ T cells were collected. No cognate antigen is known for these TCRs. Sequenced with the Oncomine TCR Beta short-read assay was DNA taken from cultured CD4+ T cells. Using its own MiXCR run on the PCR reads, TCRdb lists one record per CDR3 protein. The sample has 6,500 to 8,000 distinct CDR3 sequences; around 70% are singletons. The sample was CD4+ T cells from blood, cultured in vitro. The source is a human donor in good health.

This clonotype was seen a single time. The CDR3 sequence is CSAGVFGRELFF. The CDR3 nucleotides are TGCAGTGCTGGGGTCTTCGGAAGGGAGCTGTTTTTT. This chain links TRBV20-1 with TRBJ2-2; D not resolved. The CDR3 totals 12 residues. CDR1 is DFQATT, CDR2 SNEGSKA, per germline (reference sequence). The V end lost 5 bases, the J end lost 9 bases, and 13 bases lay between the germline ends.

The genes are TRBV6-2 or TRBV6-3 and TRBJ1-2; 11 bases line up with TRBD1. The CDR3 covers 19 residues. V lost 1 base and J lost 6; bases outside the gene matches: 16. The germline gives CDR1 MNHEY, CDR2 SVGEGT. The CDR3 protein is CASSYFAGQGATRGHGYTF. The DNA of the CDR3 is TGTGCCAGCAGTTACTTCGCCGGACAGGGGGCGACAAGAGGCCATGGCTACACCTTC.

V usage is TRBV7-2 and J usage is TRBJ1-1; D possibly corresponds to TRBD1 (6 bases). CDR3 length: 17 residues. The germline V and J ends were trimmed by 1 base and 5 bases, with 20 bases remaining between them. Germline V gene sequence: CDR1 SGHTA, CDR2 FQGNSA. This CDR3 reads CASSLGDFAGVGTEAFF. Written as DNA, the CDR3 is TGTGCCAGCAGCTTAGGGGACTTCGCAGGGGTCGGTACTGAAGCTTTCTTT.

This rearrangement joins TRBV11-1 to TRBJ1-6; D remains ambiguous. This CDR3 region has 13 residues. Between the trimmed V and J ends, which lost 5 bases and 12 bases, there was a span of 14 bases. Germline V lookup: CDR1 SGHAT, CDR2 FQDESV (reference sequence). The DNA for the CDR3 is TGTGCCAGCAGCCCTACTTTGAGTGAACCCCTCCACTTT. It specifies CASSPTLSEPLHF. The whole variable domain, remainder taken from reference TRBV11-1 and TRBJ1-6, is EAEVAQSPRYKITEKSQAVAFWCDPISGHATLYWYRQILGQGPELLVQFQDESVVDDSQLPKDRFSAERLKGVDSTLKIQPAELGDSAMYLCASSPTLSEPLHFGNGTRLTVT.

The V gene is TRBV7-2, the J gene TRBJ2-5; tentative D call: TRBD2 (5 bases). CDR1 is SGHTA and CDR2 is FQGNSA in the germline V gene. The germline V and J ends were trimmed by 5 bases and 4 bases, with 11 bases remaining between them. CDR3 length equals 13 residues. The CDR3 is CASSTQSGETQYF. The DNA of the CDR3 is TGTGCCAGCAGCACCCAGAGCGGAGAGACCCAGTACTTC.

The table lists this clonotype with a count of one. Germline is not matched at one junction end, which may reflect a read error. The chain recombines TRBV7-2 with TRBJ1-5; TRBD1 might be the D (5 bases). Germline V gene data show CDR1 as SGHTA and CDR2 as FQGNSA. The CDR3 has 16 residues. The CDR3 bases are TGCGCCAGCAGCCAAGATTTCGGGGGTCCGGGTCAGCCCCAGCATTTT. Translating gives CASSQDFGGPGQPQHF.

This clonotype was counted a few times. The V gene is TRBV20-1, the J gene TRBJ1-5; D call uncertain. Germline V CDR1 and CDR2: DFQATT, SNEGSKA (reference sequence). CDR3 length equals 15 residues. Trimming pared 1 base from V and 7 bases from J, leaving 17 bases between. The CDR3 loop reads CSARVGRKVGQPQHF. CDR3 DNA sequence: TGCAGTGCTAGAGTGGGCAGGAAAGTGGGACAGCCCCAGCATTTT.

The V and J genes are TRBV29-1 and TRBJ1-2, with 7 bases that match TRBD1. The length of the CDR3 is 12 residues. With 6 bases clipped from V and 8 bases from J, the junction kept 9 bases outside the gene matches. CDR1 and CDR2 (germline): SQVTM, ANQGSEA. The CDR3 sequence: CSVLRGEEGYTF. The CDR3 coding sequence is TGCAGCGTCCTCAGGGGGGAAGAGGGCTACACCTTC.

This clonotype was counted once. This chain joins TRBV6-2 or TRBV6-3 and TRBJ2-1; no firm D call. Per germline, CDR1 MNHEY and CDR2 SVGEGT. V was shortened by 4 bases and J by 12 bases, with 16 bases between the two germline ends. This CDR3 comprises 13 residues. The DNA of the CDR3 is TGTGCCAGCAGTTTCGATCAAGTGTTGAGGCAGTTCTTC. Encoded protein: CASSFDQVLRQFF.

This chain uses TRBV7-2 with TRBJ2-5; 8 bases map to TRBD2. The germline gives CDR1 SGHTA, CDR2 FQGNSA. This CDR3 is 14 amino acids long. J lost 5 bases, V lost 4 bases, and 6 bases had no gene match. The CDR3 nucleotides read TGTGCCAGCAGCTCGCGACTAGCGAGGGAGACCCAGTACTTC. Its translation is CASSSRLARETQYF.

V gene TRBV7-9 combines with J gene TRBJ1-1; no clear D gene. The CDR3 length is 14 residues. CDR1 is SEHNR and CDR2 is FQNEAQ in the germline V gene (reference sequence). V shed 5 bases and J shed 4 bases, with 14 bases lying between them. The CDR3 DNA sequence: TGTGCCAGCAGCCCACTCAGGACTACCACTGAAGCTTTCTTT. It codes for CASSPLRTTTEAFF.

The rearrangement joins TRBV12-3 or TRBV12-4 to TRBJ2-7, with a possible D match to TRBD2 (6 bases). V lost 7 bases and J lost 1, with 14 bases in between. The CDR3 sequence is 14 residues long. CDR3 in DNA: TGTGCCAGCACCAGGGACTCCCCTTCCTACGAGCAGTACTTC. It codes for CASTRDSPSYEQYF.

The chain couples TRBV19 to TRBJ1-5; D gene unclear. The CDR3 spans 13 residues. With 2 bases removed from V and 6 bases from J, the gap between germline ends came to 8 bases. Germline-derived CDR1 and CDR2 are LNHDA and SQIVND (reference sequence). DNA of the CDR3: TGTGCCAGTAGTATAACTCTCCCTCAGCCCCAGCATTTT. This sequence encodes CASSITLPQPQHF.

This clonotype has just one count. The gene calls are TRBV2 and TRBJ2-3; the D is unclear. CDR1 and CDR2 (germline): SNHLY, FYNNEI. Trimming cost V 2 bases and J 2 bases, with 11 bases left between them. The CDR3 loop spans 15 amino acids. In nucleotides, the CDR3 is TGTGCCAGCAGTGAATCAGCAATTTACACAGATACGCAGTATTTT. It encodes CASSESAIYTDTQYF.

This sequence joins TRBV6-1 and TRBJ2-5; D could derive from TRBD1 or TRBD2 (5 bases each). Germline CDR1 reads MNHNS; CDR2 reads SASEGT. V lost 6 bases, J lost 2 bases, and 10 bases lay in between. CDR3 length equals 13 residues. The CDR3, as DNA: TGTGCCAGCAGGTCCGGGGCTCAAGAGACCCAGTACTTC. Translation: CASRSGAQETQYF.

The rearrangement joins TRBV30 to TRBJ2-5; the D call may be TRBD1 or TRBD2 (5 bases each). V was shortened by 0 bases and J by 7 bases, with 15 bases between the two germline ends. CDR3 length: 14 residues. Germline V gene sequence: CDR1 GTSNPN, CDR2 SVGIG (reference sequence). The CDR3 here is CAWSVPGGRGTQYF. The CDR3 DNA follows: TGTGCCTGGAGTGTACCTGGGGGTAGAGGGACCCAGTACTTC.

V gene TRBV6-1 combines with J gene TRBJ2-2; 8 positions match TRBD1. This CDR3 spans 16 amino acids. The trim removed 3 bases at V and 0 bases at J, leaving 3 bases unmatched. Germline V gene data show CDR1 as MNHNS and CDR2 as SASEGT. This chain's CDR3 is CASSDGQGSNTGELFF. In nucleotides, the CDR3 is TGTGCCAGCAGTGACGGACAGGGCTCGAACACCGGGGAGCTGTTTTTT.

The CDR3 reads CASSSFGRKQETQYF. DNA for the CDR3: TGTGCCAGCAGCTCCTTTGGGCGTAAACAAGAGACCCAGTACTTC. The rearrangement links TRBV7-9 to TRBJ2-5, with D hard to call. Trimming took off 4 bases at V and 2 bases at J, with 14 bases between the two ends. This CDR3 region has 15 residues. Germline loops: CDR1 SEHNR, CDR2 FQNEAQ (reference sequence).

CDR3 residues: CASSVTGVGVSPLHF. The CDR3 DNA follows: TGTGCCAGCAGCGTTACCGGGGTGGGAGTTTCACCCCTCCACTTT. This sequence joins TRBV9 and TRBJ1-6; D is unresolved. Trimming left V 2 bases short and J 9 bases short, with 15 bases between. Per germline, CDR1 SGDLS and CDR2 YYNGEE. The CDR3 extends over 15 amino acids. The complete variable domain, with remaining parts taken from reference TRBV9 and TRBJ1-6, reads DSGVTQTPKHLITATGQRVTLRCSPRSGDLSVYWYQQSLDQGLQFLIQYYNGEERAKGNILERFSAQQFPDLHSELNLSSLELGDSALYFCASSVTGVGVSPLHFGNGTRLTVT.

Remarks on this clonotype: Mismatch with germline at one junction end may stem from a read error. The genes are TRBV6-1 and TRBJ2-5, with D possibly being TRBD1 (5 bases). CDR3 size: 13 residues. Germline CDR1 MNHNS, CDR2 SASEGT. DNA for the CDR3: TGTGCCATCAGTGCAGGGATGAAGGAGACCCAGTACTTC. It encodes CAISAGMKETQYF.

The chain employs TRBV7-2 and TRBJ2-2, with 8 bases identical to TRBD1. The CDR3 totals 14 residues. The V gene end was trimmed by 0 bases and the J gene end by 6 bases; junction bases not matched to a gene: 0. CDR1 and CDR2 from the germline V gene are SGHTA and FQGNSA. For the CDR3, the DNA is TGTGCCAGCAGCTTAGCACAGGGGGCCGGGGAGCTGTTTTTT. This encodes CASSLAQGAGELFF.

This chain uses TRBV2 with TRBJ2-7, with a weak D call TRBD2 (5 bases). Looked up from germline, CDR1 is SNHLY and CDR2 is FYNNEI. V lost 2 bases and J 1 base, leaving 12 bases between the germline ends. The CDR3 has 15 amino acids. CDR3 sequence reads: CASSESRGGSYEQYF. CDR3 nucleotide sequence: TGTGCCAGCAGTGAATCCCGCGGCGGGTCCTACGAGCAGTACTTC.

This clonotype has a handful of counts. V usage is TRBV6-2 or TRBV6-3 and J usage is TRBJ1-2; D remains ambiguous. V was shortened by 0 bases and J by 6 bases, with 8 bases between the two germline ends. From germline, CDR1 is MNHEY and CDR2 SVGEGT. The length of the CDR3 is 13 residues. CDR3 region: CASSYSGYNGYTF. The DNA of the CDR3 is TGTGCCAGCAGTTACTCTGGTTACAATGGCTACACCTTC.

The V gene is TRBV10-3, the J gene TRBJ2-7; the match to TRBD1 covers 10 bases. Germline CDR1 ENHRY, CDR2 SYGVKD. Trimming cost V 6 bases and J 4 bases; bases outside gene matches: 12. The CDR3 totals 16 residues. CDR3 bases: TGTGCCATCAGCGTCCAGGGACAGGGGAGTACGTACGAGCAGTACTTC. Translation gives CAISVQGQGSTYEQYF.

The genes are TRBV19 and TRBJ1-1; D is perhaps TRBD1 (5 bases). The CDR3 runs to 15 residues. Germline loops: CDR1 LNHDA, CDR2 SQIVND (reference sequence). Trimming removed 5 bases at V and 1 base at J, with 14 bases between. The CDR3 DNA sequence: TGTGCCAGTAGTTCGCGGGGGGGAACGAACACTGAAGCTTTCTTT. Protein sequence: CASSSRGGTNTEAFF.

In DNA form, the CDR3 reads TGTGCCAGCAGCTTCCAGGACAGATATAGCAATCAGCCCCAGCATTTT. It encodes CASSFQDRYSNQPQHF. V usage is TRBV7-2 and J usage is TRBJ1-5, with D possibly matching TRBD1 (6 bases). The CDR3 totals 16 residues. Trimming pared 3 bases from V and 0 bases from J, leaving 12 bases between. CDR1 and CDR2 (germline): SGHTA, FQGNSA.

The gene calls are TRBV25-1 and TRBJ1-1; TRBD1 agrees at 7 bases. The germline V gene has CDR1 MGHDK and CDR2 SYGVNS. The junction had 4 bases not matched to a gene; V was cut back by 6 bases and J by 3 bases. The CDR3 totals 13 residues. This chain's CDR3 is CASRLTGDTEAFF. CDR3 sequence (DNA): TGTGCCAGCAGGTTAACAGGGGACACTGAAGCTTTCTTT.

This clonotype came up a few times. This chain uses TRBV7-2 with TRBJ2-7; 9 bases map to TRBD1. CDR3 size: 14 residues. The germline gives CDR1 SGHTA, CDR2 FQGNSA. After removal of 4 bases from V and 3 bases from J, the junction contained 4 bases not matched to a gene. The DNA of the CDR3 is TGTGCCAGCAGCTCCCAGACAGGGGGCTACGAGCAGTACTTC. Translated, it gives CASSSQTGGYEQYF.

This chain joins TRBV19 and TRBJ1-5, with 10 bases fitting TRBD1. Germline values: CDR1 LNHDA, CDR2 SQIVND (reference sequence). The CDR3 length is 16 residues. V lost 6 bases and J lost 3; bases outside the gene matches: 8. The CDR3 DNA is TGTGCCAGTAGGGATCCGGGACAGGGGTACAATCAGCCCCAGCATTTT. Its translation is CASRDPGQGYNQPQHF.